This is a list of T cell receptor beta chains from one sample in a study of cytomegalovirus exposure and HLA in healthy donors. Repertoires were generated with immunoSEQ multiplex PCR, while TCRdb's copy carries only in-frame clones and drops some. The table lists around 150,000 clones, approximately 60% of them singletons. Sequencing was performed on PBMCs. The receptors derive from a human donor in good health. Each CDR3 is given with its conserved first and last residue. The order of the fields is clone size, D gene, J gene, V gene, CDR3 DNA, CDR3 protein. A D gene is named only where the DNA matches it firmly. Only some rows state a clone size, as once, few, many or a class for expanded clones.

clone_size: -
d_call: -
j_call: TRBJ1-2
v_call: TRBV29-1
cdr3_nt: TGCAGCGTTGATATGGGGGGGCCTGGCTACACCTTC
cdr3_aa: CSVDMGGPGYTF

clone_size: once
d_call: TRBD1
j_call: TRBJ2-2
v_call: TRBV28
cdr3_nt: TGTGCCAGCAGAGTCTGGGACAGGGTCGTAAGGACCGGGGAGCTGTTTTTT
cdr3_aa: CASRVWDRVVRTGELFF

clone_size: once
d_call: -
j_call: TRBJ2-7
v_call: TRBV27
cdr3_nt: TGTGCCAGCAGTTTATCGGGCAACTACGAGCAGTACTTC
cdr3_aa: CASSLSGNYEQYF

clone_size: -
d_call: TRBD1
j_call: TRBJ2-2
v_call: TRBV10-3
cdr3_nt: TGTGCCATCAGTGAGTCGGGGGGACAGGGTTACACCGGGGAGCTGTTTTTT
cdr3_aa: CAISESGGQGYTGELFF

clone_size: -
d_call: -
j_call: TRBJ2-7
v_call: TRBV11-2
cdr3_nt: TGTGCCAGCAGCTTAGAGGGGGCCGTCTACGAGCAGTACTTC
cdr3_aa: CASSLEGAVYEQYF

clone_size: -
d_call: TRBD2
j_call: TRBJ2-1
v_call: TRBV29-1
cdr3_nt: TGCAGCGTGACCGGGACTAGTCTAGGTGAGCAGTTCTTC
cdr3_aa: CSVTGTSLGEQFF

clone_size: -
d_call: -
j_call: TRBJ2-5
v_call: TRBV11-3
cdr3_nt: TGTGCCAGCAGCTTAGGGGGGGAAGAGACCCAGTACTTC
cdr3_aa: CASSLGGEETQYF

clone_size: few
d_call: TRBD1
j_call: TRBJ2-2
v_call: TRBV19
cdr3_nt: TGTGCCAGTAGTAGGGACAGGGATGGCACCGGGGAGCTGTTTTTT
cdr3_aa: CASSRDRDGTGELFF

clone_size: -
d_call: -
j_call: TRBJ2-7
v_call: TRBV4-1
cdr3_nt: TGCGCCAGCAGCCGAGATCATTACGAGCAGTACTTC
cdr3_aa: CASSRDHYEQYF

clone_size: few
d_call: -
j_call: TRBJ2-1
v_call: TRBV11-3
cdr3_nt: TGTGCCAGCAGCTGGGGGCGGTCCTACAATGAGCAGTTCTTC
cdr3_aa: CASSWGRSYNEQFF

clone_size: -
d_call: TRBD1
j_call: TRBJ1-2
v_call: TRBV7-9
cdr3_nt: TGTGCCAGCACCACAGGGGTCGAGGGCTACACCTTC
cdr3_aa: CASTTGVEGYTF

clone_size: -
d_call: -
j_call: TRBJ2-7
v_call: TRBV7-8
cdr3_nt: TGTGCCAGCAGCTCCCTGGCCCGTTCCTCCTACGAGCAGTACTTC
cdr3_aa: CASSSLARSSYEQYF

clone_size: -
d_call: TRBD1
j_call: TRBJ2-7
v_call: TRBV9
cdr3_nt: TGTGCCAGCAGCGTAGGGGGGGGACAGGGGGTCTCCTACGAGCAGTACTTC
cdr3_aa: CASSVGGGQGVSYEQYF

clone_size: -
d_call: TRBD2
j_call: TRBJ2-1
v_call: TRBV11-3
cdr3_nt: TGTGCCAGCAGCTTAGATCCGGCTAGCGGGAGGTGGGCTGAGCAGTTCTTC
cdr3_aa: CASSLDPASGRWAEQFF

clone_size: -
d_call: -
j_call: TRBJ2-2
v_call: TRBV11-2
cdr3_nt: TGTGCCAGCAGCTTAGGTGCAGGGGGGACCGGGGAGCTGTTTTTT
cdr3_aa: CASSLGAGGTGELFF

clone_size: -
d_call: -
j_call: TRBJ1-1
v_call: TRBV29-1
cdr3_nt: TGCAGCGTTGGGGGGGAAAGGGGTGCCACTGAAGCTTTCTTT
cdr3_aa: CSVGGERGATEAFF

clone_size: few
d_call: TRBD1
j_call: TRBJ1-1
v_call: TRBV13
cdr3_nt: TGTGCCAGCAGCTCCAGGGGGCGCGGGGCGAACACTGAAGCTTTCTTT
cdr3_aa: CASSSRGRGANTEAFF

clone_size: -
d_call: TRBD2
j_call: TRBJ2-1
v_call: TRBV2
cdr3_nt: TGTGCCAGCGGGAGGGATTACAATGAGCAGTTCTTC
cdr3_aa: CASGRDYNEQFF

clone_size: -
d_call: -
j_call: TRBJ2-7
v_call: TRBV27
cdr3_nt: TGTGCCAGCAGTTTAGTCGGGACACCCACCTACGAGCAGTACTTC
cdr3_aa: CASSLVGTPTYEQYF

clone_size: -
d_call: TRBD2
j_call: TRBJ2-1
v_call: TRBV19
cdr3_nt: TGTGCCAGTAGTAAGCTAGCGGGAGTCCACAATGAGCAGTTCTTC
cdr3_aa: CASSKLAGVHNEQFF

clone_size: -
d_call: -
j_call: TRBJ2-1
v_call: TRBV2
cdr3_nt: TGTGCCAGCGCAGGGGATGGCTACAATGAGCAGTTCTTC
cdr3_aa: CASAGDGYNEQFF

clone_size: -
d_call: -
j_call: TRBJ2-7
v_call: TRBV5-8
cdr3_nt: TGTGCCAGCAGCCTCTCAGGGTCCCACGAGCAGTACTTC
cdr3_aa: CASSLSGSHEQYF

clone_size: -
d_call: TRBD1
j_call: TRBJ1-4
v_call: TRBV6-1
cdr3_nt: TGTGCCAGCAGTGAAGGGGCAGGGGGGATGGGTAATGAAAAACTGTTTTTT
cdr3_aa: CASSEGAGGMGNEKLFF

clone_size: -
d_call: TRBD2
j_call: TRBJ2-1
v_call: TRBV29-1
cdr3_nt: TGCAGCGTTGAAAGCCGGGACTACTCCTACAATGAGCAGTTCTTC
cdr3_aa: CSVESRDYSYNEQFF

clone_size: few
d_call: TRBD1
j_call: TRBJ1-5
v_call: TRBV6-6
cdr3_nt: TGTGCCAGCACGGGACAGAGCAATCAGCCCCAGCATTTT
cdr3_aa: CASTGQSNQPQHF

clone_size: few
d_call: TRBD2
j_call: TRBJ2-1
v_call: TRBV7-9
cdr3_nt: TGTGCCAGCAGCTTAGGGAGCGGGAGAGGAGGTGAGCAGTTCTTC
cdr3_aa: CASSLGSGRGGEQFF

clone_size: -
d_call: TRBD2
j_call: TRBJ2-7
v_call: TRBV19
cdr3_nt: TGTGCCAGTAGTAGGGCGGGGGTCCTACCCTCCTACGAGCAGTACTTC
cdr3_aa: CASSRAGVLPSYEQYF